This T cell receptor (beta chain) was found in a study of cytomegalovirus exposure and HLA in healthy donors. Study findings and constraints: Per a later analysis, HLA-associated TCR beta chains showed more clonal expansion than other, equally common TCR beta chains.

V lost 5 bases and J lost 3; bases outside the gene matches: 3. Germline-derived CDR1 and CDR2 are MNHEY and SMNVEV (reference sequence). The CDR3 has 14 residues. As for this clone: The antigen is not known.

The PCR used 60 Vbeta and 13 Jbeta primers. Assay used: immunoSEQ multiplex PCR; TCRdb lists only in-frame clones, some missing. Here the sample spans over 250,000 clones, roughly 70% being singletons. The chain uses TRBV27 and TRBJ2-7, with 11 bases aligning to TRBD2. The TCR comes from a female donor in good health and CMV-seronegative. Input material: PBMCs. The CDR3 DNA reads TGTGCCAGCAGTGGCGGGACTAGCGGCTACGAGCAGTACTTC. Its protein product is CASSGGTSGYEQYF.